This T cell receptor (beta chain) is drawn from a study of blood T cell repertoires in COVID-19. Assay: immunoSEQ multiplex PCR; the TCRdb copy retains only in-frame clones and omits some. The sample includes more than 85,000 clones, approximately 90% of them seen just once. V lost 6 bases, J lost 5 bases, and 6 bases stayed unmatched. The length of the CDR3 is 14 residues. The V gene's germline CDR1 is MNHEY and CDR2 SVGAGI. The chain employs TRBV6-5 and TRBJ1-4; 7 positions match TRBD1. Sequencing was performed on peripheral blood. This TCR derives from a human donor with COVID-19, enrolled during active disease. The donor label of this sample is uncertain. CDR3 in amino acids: CASRMTGQNEKLFF. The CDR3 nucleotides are TGTGCCAGCAGGATGACGGGACAGAATGAAAAACTGTTTTTT.